The clone carrying this T cell receptor beta chain was detected only a few times. This sample was taken from a study of blood T cell repertoires in COVID-19. Sequencing was performed with immunoSEQ multiplex PCR; in TCRdb, only in-frame clones are kept and a portion is missing. The sample contains under 200,000 clones, roughly 87% of which appear only once. The receptor's source is a man aged 55 to 70 with active or convalescent COVID-19. Sequencing was performed on peripheral blood.

The CDR3 coding sequence is TGCGCCAGCAGCTCCCGGGACACAAGTAATCGGATCTTCTACGAGCAGTACTTC. Translated: CASSSRDTSNRIFYEQYF. The chain uses TRBV5-1 and TRBJ2-7; D may be TRBD1 (6 bases). The CDR3 has 18 amino acids. Germline V lookup: CDR1 SGHRS, CDR2 YFSETQ. V was pared by 3 bases and J by 3 bases, with 25 bases between.